The sequence of this TCR beta chain was determined in a study of cytomegalovirus exposure and HLA in healthy donors. Overall study: Researchers previously reported finding fewer than 140 million unique TCR beta sequences from approximately 190 million T cells.

As to this clone: Its antigen is still unknown.

The study, taken as a whole, reports: The number of N-insertions in an Asian-associated ancestry cluster was reportedly below the approximately 690-donor mean in a later analysis. Later work found most CMV-associated TCR beta chains apparently HLA-restricted.

The PCR made use of 60 Vbeta and 13 Jbeta primers. Only in-frame clones appear in the TCRdb table, and some are missing; sequencing was by immunoSEQ multiplex PCR. The sample contains 70,000 or so clones, over 75% of which appear only once. Sequenced input: PBMCs. This receptor was taken from a woman aged 25 to 45 in good health and CMV-seropositive.

CDR3 sequence: CASSRVTGTSGGSSYEQYF. Here the CDR3 DNA reads TGTGCCAGCAGCCGTGTAACCGGGACTAGCGGGGGAAGCTCCTACGAGCAGTACTTC. The chain has TRBV7-2 and TRBJ2-7; TRBD2 aligns across 14 bases. This CDR3 contains 19 residues. Trimming cost V 5 bases and J 0 bases; bases outside gene matches: 12. The germline CDR1 and CDR2 sequences are SGHTA and FQGNSA.